This T cell receptor beta chain was sequenced for a study of T cell repertoires in cytomegalovirus infection (dated by TCRdb to about 2019). Study-wide context: Donor HLA type was relevant to the analysis, because carriage of CMV infection together with the matching HLA type was indicated by public TCR beta signatures.

Beyond this particular receptor, the publication reports: The ex vivo response was dominated by HLA-C-restricted CMV-specific TCR beta clonotypes, which also provided the single most frequent clonotype in two of eight donors. Carriers of CMV infection plus the relevant HLA type were discriminated by the cumulative frequency of public TCR beta family members in the study cohort and in an independent roughly 400-donor cohort.

Measured from the cysteine to the phenylalanine, the CDR3 is 18 residues long. The entry retains the CDR3 DNA only, 54 bases that are in frame from base 1. V is cut by 0 bases and J by 1 base, and the space between the germline ends is 16 bases. From a lookup of the germline V gene, CDR1 and CDR2 are SGHRS and YFSETQ. The sample holds many counts of this clonotype. Its specific antigen is unknown. The sample holds no much larger clone one base away, and base qualities are not on file. Sequencer: Illumina HiSeq 1500. TCRdb reworked the public reads: Q25 trimming with fastp, MiXCR clone assembly, productive beta chains retained. When rows share a CDR3 protein, they turn into one entry using the most common DNA and genes. The sample table lists 290,000 or so distinct CDR3 sequences, roughly 26% of them with a count of one. 14% of the sample belongs to the ten largest clones.

The chain is assembled from TRBV5-1 and TRBJ2-2; matching of 6 bases hints at TRBD1 as the D gene. The TCR originated in a human donor in good health (CMV status not recorded). Some clones in this sample may be carry-over from other donors' samples. Material for sequencing was PBMCs. The CDR3 here reads CASSLGPRTEGNTGELFF. The base sequence is TGCGCCAGCAGCTTGGGGCCGCGGACAGAGGGGAACACCGGGGAGCTGTTTTTT.